This TCR beta chain was sequenced for a study of shared clonotypes between healthy human individuals. Trimming removed 3 bases at V and 5 bases at J, with 8 bases between. The CDR3 runs 13 residues. Looked up from germline, CDR1 is MNHEY and CDR2 is SVGAGI. Generated by immunoSEQ multiplex PCR, the TCRdb table keeps only in-frame clones and is missing some. The sample consists of about 2.3 million clones, approximately 95% of them appearing once. The clonotype was recovered from a man aged 18 to 29 in good health. Some clones in this sample may be carry-over from other donors' samples. The source material was naive CD4+ T cells from PBMCs. Subset indicated: CD45RA+ positively selected. V and J are TRBV6-5 and TRBJ1-5, with D maybe TRBD1 (5 bases). The CDR3, as DNA: TGTGCCAGCAGTTATCGGGACGATCAGCCCCAGCATTTT. It yields the protein CASSYRDDQPQHF.